The 18 T cell receptor beta chains listed next were all sequenced from one sample in a study of cytomegalovirus exposure and HLA in healthy donors. Amplification used 60 Vbeta primers and 13 Jbeta primers. Generated by immunoSEQ multiplex PCR, the TCRdb table keeps only in-frame clones and is missing some. The table shows approximately 95,000 clones, with 81% occurring only once. The specimen sequenced was PBMCs. All receptors derive from a woman in her seventies in good health and CMV-seropositive.

The V and J genes are TRBV5-4 and TRBJ1-5, with TRBD1 as a possible D gene (5 bases). V was pared by 0 bases and J by 3 bases, with 10 bases between. Germline values: CDR1 SGHNT, CDR2 YYREEE (reference sequence). This CDR3 region has 15 residues. CDR3 bases: TGTGCCAGCAGCTTGGGAAGGGGATTCAATCAGCCCCAGCATTTT. Protein product: CASSLGRGFNQPQHF. The full variable domain, completed using reference TRBV5-4 and TRBJ1-5, is ETGVTQSPTHLIKTRGQQVTLRCSSQSGHNTVSWYQQALGQGPQFIFQYYREEENGRGNFPPRFSGLQFPNYSSELNVNALELDDSALYLCASSLGRGFNQPQHFGDGTRLSIL.

The chain joins TRBV10-3 to TRBJ2-7; no clear D. V lost 8 bases and J 0 bases, leaving 11 bases between the germline ends. The germline gives CDR1 ENHRY, CDR2 SYGVKD. The CDR3 spans 13 residues. The DNA for the CDR3 is TGTGCCATCGGTGGAACTACCTCCTACGAGCAGTACTTC. Translated: CAIGGTTSYEQYF.

The chain recombines TRBV11-3 with TRBJ2-7; D is uncertain. This CDR3 has 12 residues. Germline V gene data show CDR1 as SGHNT and CDR2 as YENEEA. Trimming took 5 bases from V and 7 from J, leaving 12 bases between them. CDR3 loop: CASSLGSIEQYF. CDR3 DNA: TGTGCCAGCAGCCTCGGGTCAATAGAGCAGTACTTC.

This chain uses TRBV19 with TRBJ2-2; 8 bases are shared with TRBD2. The length of the CDR3 is 15 residues. Germline trimming cut 5 bases from V and 7 bases from J; bases unmatched to any gene: 9. Germline V gives CDR1 LNHDA, CDR2 SQIVND (reference sequence). For the CDR3, the DNA is TGTGCCAGTAGTCGGGAGGGGCGGGGGTACGGGGAGCTGTTTTTT. Protein product: CASSREGRGYGELFF.

The chain couples TRBV6-1 to TRBJ2-1; possibly TRBD2 for D (6 bases). The germline V gene encodes CDR1 MNHNS and CDR2 SASEGT. CDR3 length: 16 amino acids. Trimming removed 1 base from V and 5 bases from J, with 15 bases in between. In DNA form, the CDR3 reads TGTGCCAGCAGTGAAGGTGGCGGGGTTCCTAACAATGAGCAGTTCTTC. Protein: CASSEGGGVPNNEQFF.

This chain links TRBV5-3 with TRBJ2-5; D perhaps matches TRBD1 (5 bases). TRBV5-3 belongs to the ORF category, with a function that is uncertain. The CDR3 contains 17 residues. Trimming shortened V by 1 base and J by 2 bases, and 18 bases separated the two germline ends. The CDR3 bases are TGTGCCAGAAGCTTGTTCCCCCAGGGAACCCCGCAAGAGACCCAGTACTTC. It yields the protein CARSLFPQGTPQETQYF.

J is TRBJ2-3 and V is TRBV5-4, with 9 nucleotides matching TRBD1. With 3 bases clipped from V and 0 bases from J, the junction kept 2 bases outside the gene matches. Germline V gene data show CDR1 as SGHNT and CDR2 as YYREEE (reference sequence). This CDR3 is 15 amino acids long. The CDR3: CASSSGQGSTDTQYF. CDR3 DNA sequence: TGTGCCAGCAGCTCCGGACAGGGGAGCACAGATACGCAGTATTTT.

The chain's CDR3 is CASSPGTVALMNTEAFF. The CDR3 nucleotides read TGTGCCAGCTCACCTGGGACAGTCGCCCTTATGAACACTGAAGCTTTCTTT. This chain connects TRBV18 to TRBJ1-1, with 7 bases matching TRBD1. V lost 3 bases and J lost 0; bases outside the gene matches: 10. This CDR3 comprises 17 residues. Germline V lookup: CDR1 KGHSH, CDR2 LQKENI. Full variable domain (remainder filled in from reference TRBV18 and TRBJ1-1): NAGVMQNPRHLVRRRGQEARLRCSPMKGHSHVYWYRQLPEEGLKFMVYLQKENIIDESGMPKERFSAEFPKEGPSILRIQQVVRGDSAAYFCASSPGTVALMNTEAFFGQGTRLTVV.

J is TRBJ2-7 and V is TRBV11-3, with D tentatively TRBD2 (6 bases). Deletions cut 3 bases from V and 0 bases from J, with 21 bases between. This CDR3 is 18 amino acids long. Germline V gene lookup returns CDR1 SGHNT and CDR2 YENEEA. CDR3 DNA: TGTGCCAGCAGCTTTTCGGGAGATGGCGGGCGACGCTCCTACGAGCAGTACTTC. This encodes CASSFSGDGGRRSYEQYF.

V is TRBV4-1 and J is TRBJ1-2, with 7 bases identical to TRBD1. This CDR3 region has 13 residues. Germline V gene data show CDR1 as MGHRA and CDR2 as YSYEKL. After removal of 4 bases from V and 5 bases from J, the junction contained 4 bases not matched to a gene. CDR3 amino acids: CASSRDRAYGYTF. The DNA of the CDR3 is TGCGCCAGCAGCCGAGACAGGGCTTATGGCTACACCTTC.

This clone has just a few counts. The chain uses TRBV6-1 and TRBJ1-1; possibly TRBD1 for D (5 bases). V was cut by 0 bases and J by 7 bases, with 15 bases left in between. In germline, CDR1 is MNHNS, CDR2 SASEGT. The CDR3 is 15 amino acids. CDR3 bases: TGTGCCAGCAGTGAAGCGGCCGGTGAAGGGGATGAAGCTTTCTTT. Translated: CASSEAAGEGDEAFF.

The rearrangement uses TRBV13 and TRBJ2-1; TRBD1 aligns across 8 bases. The ends lost 5 bases at V and 9 bases at J; junction bases unmatched: 6. The CDR3 extends over 13 amino acids. Germline V lookup: CDR1 PRHDT, CDR2 FYEKMQ (reference sequence). DNA for the CDR3: TGTGCCAGCAGCCCGACAGGGGCGGGTGAGCAGTTCTTC. Its translation: CASSPTGAGEQFF.

This clone has a handful of counts. V is TRBV9 and J is TRBJ2-1, with 9 bases lining up with TRBD2. V lost 0 bases to trimming and J lost 6 bases; unmatched junction nucleotides: 10. CDR1 and CDR2 from the germline V gene are SGDLS and YYNGEE. The CDR3 has 17 residues. CDR3 loop: CASSVGPGGSGGNEQFF. CDR3 coding DNA: TGTGCCAGCAGCGTAGGCCCCGGCGGTAGCGGGGGCAATGAGCAGTTCTTC.

This chain connects TRBV5-6 to TRBJ2-3; tentative D call: TRBD1 (5 bases). CDR1 is SGHDT and CDR2 is YYEEEE in the germline V gene. Trimming removed 9 bases at V and 3 bases at J, with 17 bases between. This CDR3 is 14 amino acids long. The CDR3 nucleotides read TGTGCCAAACCTCTCCAGGGTCCTACAGATACGCAGTATTTT. This gives the protein CAKPLQGPTDTQYF.

V gene TRBV5-1 combines with J gene TRBJ1-2; D is ambiguous. CDR3 length: 14 amino acids. Germline CDR1 reads SGHRS; CDR2 reads YFSETQ. Trimming took 4 bases from V and 0 from J, leaving 10 bases between them. DNA of the CDR3: TGCGCCAGCAGCCCGGGAATTTCTAACTATGGCTACACCTTC. Protein sequence: CASSPGISNYGYTF. The full variable domain, in which reference TRBV5-1 and TRBJ1-2 provide the parts outside the CDR3, is KAGVTQTPRYLIKTRGQQVTLSCSPISGHRSVSWYQQTPGQGLQFLFEYFSETQRNKGNFPGRFSGRQFSNSRSEMNVSTLELGDSALYLCASSPGISNYGYTFGSGTRLTVV.

The chain has TRBV27 and TRBJ2-5, with 9 bases identical to TRBD2. The DNA end favors TRBJ2-7, so the J call may be wrong. Per germline, CDR1 MNHEY and CDR2 SMNVEV (reference sequence). The CDR3 consists of 13 residues. The CDR3 bases are TGTGCCAGCAGCCCAGCGGGAGGTTACGAGCAGTACTTC. It yields the protein CASSPAGGYEQYF.

The chain is built from TRBV6-5 and TRBJ1-2; TRBD1 is a possible D gene (6 bases). The CDR3 is 11 residues long. With 6 bases removed from V and 6 bases from J, the gap between germline ends came to 8 bases. From germline, CDR1 is MNHEY and CDR2 SVGAGI. The CDR3 reads CASRQGNGYTF. The CDR3 DNA is TGTGCCAGCAGACAGGGAAATGGCTACACCTTC.

The chain uses TRBV6-4 and TRBJ2-1, with TRBD2 identical over 13 bases. V shed 0 bases and J 4 bases; nucleotides not matched to a gene: 6. The CDR3 is 18 amino acids. Germline CDR1 is MRHNA and CDR2 is SNTAGT. CDR3 bases: TGTGCCAGCAGTGACTCTGCACTAGCGGGAGGGAAATACAATGAGCAGTTCTTC. Its protein product is CASSDSALAGGKYNEQFF.